The 15 T cell receptor beta chains reported below all come from one sample, sequenced in a study of shared clonotypes between healthy human individuals. Naive CD8 cells comprised CD45RO-negative, CCR7-positively selected cells, excluding terminally differentiated effector memory CD45RA+ cells. The table came from immunoSEQ multiplex PCR; TCRdb's copy has only in-frame clones and leaves some out. This sample has 550,000 to 750,000 clones; nearly 97% occur once, and the top ten carry about 0.11%. The sample consisted of naive CD8+ T cells sorted from blood. The receptors derive from a woman between 25 and 40 years old in good health.

V usage is TRBV2 and J usage is TRBJ2-7; D not certain. V lost 1 base and J 6 bases, leaving 13 bases between the germline ends. The germline CDR1 and CDR2 sequences are SNHLY and FYNNEI. This CDR3 is built from 14 residues. For the CDR3, the DNA is TGTGCCAGCAGTGAAGGGCCTGGGGATTTCGAGCAGTACTTC. Its translation is CASSEGPGDFEQYF.

The chain carries TRBV6-1 and TRBJ1-2; tentatively, D is TRBD1 (5 bases). The germline V gene has CDR1 MNHNS and CDR2 SASEGT. The V end was cut by 3 bases, the J end by 6 bases, with 11 bases between. There are 13 residues in the CDR3. In DNA, the CDR3 is TGTGCCAGCAGTGATGGGGCTCCGCATGGCTACACCTTC. Translating it yields CASSDGAPHGYTF.

The rearrangement uses TRBV28 and TRBJ1-5; 9 nucleotides match TRBD1. The CDR3 sequence is 17 residues long. Germline V gene data show CDR1 as MDHEN and CDR2 as SYDVKM. The junction had 8 bases not matched to a gene; V was cut back by 4 bases and J by 1 base. This chain's CDR3 is CASSWGTGNPSNQPQHF. As DNA, the CDR3 is TGTGCCAGCAGTTGGGGGACAGGGAATCCCAGCAATCAGCCCCAGCATTTT.

The chain combines TRBV4-1 with TRBJ2-7; no definite D call. This CDR3 is built from 14 residues. V was pared by 0 bases and J by 7 bases, with 13 bases between. CDR1 MGHRA and CDR2 YSYEKL come from the germline V gene. The DNA for the CDR3 is TGCGCCAGCAGCCAAGATATGGAGACAAAAGAGCAGTACTTC. Its protein product is CASSQDMETKEQYF.

The chain carries TRBV28 and TRBJ1-6, with D unresolved. The CDR3 loop spans 14 amino acids. V was pared by 3 bases and J by 3 bases, with 6 bases between. Germline assignment: CDR1 MDHEN and CDR2 SYDVKM. The CDR3 DNA reads as TGTGCCAGCAGTTTCACAGTCTATAATTCACCCCTCCACTTT. It codes for CASSFTVYNSPLHF.

This chain connects TRBV2 to TRBJ2-3; tentatively, D is TRBD1 (7 bases). Germline V lookup: CDR1 SNHLY, CDR2 FYNNEI. With 6 bases removed from V and 3 bases from J, the gap between germline ends came to 19 bases. CDR3 length: 16 residues. CDR3 in amino acids: CASRKGAEGVTDTQYF. In DNA form, the CDR3 reads TGTGCCAGCAGGAAGGGGGCGGAGGGAGTGACAGATACGCAGTATTTT. The whole variable domain, remainder taken from reference TRBV2 and TRBJ2-3, is EPEVTQTPSHQVTQMGQEVILRCVPISNHLYFYWYRQILGQKVEFLVSFYNNEISEKSEIFDDQFSVERPDGSNFTLKIRSTKLEDSAMYFCASRKGAEGVTDTQYFGPGTRLTVL.

This chain links TRBV2 with TRBJ1-4; no reliable D call. V dropped 3 bases and J dropped 0 bases, with 14 bases sitting between them. The length of the CDR3 is 17 residues. Per the germline V gene, CDR1 is SNHLY and CDR2 is FYNNEI. The CDR3 DNA reads TGTGCCAGCAGTGATGAACACCCAACGGCAACTAATGAAAAACTGTTTTTT. It yields the protein CASSDEHPTATNEKLFF.

This chain joins TRBV30 and TRBJ2-5; TRBD1 might be the D (6 bases). TRBJ2-7 explains the end of the DNA better; the J call may be wrong. The germline V gene has CDR1 GTSNPN and CDR2 SVGIG (reference sequence). The CDR3 is 14 amino acids. The CDR3, as DNA: TGTGCCTGGAACCTAGGGGGTGCTTCATACGAGCAGTACTTC. Residues: CAWNLGGASYEQYF.

This sequence joins TRBV19 and TRBJ2-5; the match to TRBD1 covers 8 bases. The J call may be faulty, since TRBJ2-7 better matches the DNA end. The CDR3 has 13 amino acids. CDR1 is LNHDA, CDR2 SQIVND, per germline (reference sequence). CDR3 in amino acids: CASSVGQAYEQYF. The CDR3 nucleotides are TGTGCCAGTAGTGTGGGACAGGCCTACGAGCAGTACTTC.

To note about this clone: Distinct nucleotide sequences in the sample also encode this CDR3. The chain employs TRBV28 and TRBJ1-5; weak D call: TRBD1 (6 bases). Trimming took off 3 bases at V and 2 bases at J, with 8 bases between the two ends. The CDR3 loop spans 14 amino acids. Per the germline V gene, CDR1 is MDHEN and CDR2 is SYDVKM. The CDR3 DNA sequence: TGTGCCAGCAGTTTCAGGGGTGGCAATCAGCCCCAGCATTTT. It is translated as CASSFRGGNQPQHF.

This chain uses TRBV10-3 with TRBJ2-7; 7 bases are shared with TRBD1. Losses at the gene ends were 10 bases for V and 6 bases for J; bases not matched to a gene: 18. This CDR3 is 15 amino acids long. From germline, CDR1 is ENHRY and CDR2 SYGVKD. For the CDR3, the DNA is TGTGCCACCGGCTCGCCCAGACAGGGTGTTATCGAGCAGTACTTC. Translated: CATGSPRQGVIEQYF.

The gene calls are TRBV27 and TRBJ1-5, with D hard to call. V was pared by 5 bases and J by 4 bases, with 9 bases between. From germline, CDR1 is MNHEY and CDR2 SMNVEV (reference sequence). The CDR3 consists of 13 residues. Written as DNA, the CDR3 is TGTGCCAGCAGTCAGATTGGGAATCAGCCCCAGCATTTT. Residues: CASSQIGNQPQHF.

The chain has TRBV6-1 and TRBJ2-7; D remains ambiguous. This CDR3 comprises 14 residues. Germline V CDR1 and CDR2: MNHNS, SASEGT. Trimming stripped 5 bases from V and 2 bases from J, with 13 bases between. The CDR3 sequence is CASSRVPLTYEQYF. CDR3 DNA: TGTGCCAGCAGTAGGGTTCCGTTAACCTACGAGCAGTACTTC.

This chain joins TRBV5-6 and TRBJ2-7, with TRBD1 identical over 7 bases. With 8 bases clipped from V and 1 base from J, the junction kept 6 bases outside the gene matches. CDR1 and CDR2 (germline): SGHDT, YYEEEE. The CDR3 contains 13 residues. The CDR3 region is CASNGDRSYEQYF. The CDR3 DNA reads as TGTGCCAGTAACGGGGACAGATCCTACGAGCAGTACTTC.

The chain couples TRBV6-1 to TRBJ2-7, with TRBD1 matching over 7 bases. J was trimmed by 2 bases and V by 10 bases; bases with no gene match: 11. The CDR3 sequence is 14 residues long. The germline gives CDR1 MNHNS, CDR2 SASEGT. CDR3 nucleotide sequence: TGTGCCATACTAATATTTACAGGGGCCTACGAGCAGTACTTC. This codes for CAILIFTGAYEQYF.